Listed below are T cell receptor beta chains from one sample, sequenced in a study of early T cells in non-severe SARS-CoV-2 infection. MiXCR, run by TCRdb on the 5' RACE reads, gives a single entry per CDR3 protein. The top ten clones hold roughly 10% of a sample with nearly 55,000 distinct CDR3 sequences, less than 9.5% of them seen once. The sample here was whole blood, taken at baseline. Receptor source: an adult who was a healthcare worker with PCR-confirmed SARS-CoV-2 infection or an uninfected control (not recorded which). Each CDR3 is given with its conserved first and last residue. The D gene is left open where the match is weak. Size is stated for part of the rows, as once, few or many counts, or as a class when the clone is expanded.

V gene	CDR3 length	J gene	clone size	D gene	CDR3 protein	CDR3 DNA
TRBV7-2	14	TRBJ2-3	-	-	CASSLSRGTDTQYF	TGTGCCAGCAGCTTATCCCGGGGCACAGATACGCAGTATTTT
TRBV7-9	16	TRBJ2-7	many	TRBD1	CASSSEFGTGTYEQYF	TGTGCCAGCAGCTCCGAATTCGGGACAGGGACCTACGAGCAGTACTTC
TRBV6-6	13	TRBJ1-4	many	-	CASSYRENEKLFF	TGTGCCAGCAGTTACAGGGAGAATGAAAAACTGTTTTTT
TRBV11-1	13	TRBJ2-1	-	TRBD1	CASSFIRGNEQFF	TGTGCCAGCAGCTTCATCAGGGGGAATGAGCAGTTCTTC
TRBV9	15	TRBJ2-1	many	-	CASSVEGHTYNEQFF	TGTGCCAGCAGCGTAGAGGGGCATACCTACAATGAGCAGTTCTTC
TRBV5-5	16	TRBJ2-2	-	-	CASSPVWELVTGELFF	TGTGCCAGCAGTCCCGTTTGGGAGTTGGTCACCGGGGAGCTGTTTTTT
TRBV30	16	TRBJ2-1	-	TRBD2	CAWMTASGSSYNEQFF	TGTGCCTGGATGACAGCTAGCGGTAGCTCCTACAATGAGCAGTTCTTC
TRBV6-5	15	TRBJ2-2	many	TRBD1	CASSYRSSGGGELFF	TGTGCCAGCAGTTACAGGTCTTCAGGGGGCGGGGAGCTGTTTTTT
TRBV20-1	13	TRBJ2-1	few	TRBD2	CSARTSGVDEQFF	TGCAGTGCTAGAACTAGCGGGGTCGATGAGCAGTTCTTC
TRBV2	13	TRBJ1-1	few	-	CASSVQGRTEAFF	TGTGCCAGCAGTGTCCAGGGGAGGACTGAAGCTTTCTTT
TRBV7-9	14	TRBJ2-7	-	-	CASSLESRGYEQYF	TGTGCCAGCAGCTTAGAATCCAGGGGCTACGAGCAGTACTTC
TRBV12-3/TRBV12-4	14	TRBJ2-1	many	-	CASSVVISYNEQFF	TGTGCCAGTTCCGTTGTAATCTCCTACAATGAGCAGTTCTTC
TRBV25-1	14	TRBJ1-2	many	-	CASSAGGRRYGYTF	TGTGCCAGCAGTGCGGGAGGAAGAAGGTATGGCTACACCTTC
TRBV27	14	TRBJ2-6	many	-	CASRGGSGANVLTF	TGTGCCAGCAGAGGGGGCTCTGGGGCCAACGTCCTGACTTTC
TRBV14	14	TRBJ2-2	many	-	CASSLFLGAGELFF	TGTGCCAGCAGCCTCTTCTTAGGGGCCGGGGAGCTGTTTTTT
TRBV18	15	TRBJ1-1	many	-	CASSPPARGNTEAFF	TGTGCCAGCTCACCACCGGCGAGGGGAAACACTGAAGCTTTCTTT
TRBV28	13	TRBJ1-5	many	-	CASSSPGVPAQHF	TGTGCCAGCAGCTCCCCGGGAGTTCCGGCCCAGCATTTT
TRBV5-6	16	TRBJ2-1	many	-	CASSLVPAHYNNEQFF	TGTGCCAGCAGCCTGGTTCCTGCACACTACAACAATGAGCAGTTCTTC
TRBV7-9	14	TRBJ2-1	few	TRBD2	CASSPRLAVNEQFF	TGTGCCAGCAGCCCCCGACTAGCGGTAAATGAGCAGTTCTTC
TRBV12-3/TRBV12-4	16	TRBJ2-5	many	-	CASSRNSYGYQETQYF	TGTGCCAGCAGCCGGAACTCGTACGGCTACCAAGAGACCCAGTACTTC
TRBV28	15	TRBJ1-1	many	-	CASSFADSRNTEAFF	TGTGCCAGCAGTTTTGCTGACAGCCGGAACACTGAAGCTTTCTTT
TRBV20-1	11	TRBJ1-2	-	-	CSGKEDYGYTF	TGCAGTGGGAAAGAAGACTATGGCTACACCTTC
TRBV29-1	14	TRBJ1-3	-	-	CSVVGTSSGNTIYF	TGCAGCGTTGTCGGGACCAGCTCTGGAAACACCATATATTTT
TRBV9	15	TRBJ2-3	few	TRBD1	CASSAWDRVTDTQYF	TGTGCCAGCAGCGCCTGGGACAGAGTCACAGATACGCAGTATTTT
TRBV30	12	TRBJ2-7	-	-	CAWELGNYEQYF	TGTGCCTGGGAACTGGGAAACTACGAGCAGTACTTC
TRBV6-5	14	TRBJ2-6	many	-	CASSYFSGANVLTF	TGTGCCAGCAGTTATTTCTCTGGGGCCAACGTCCTGACTTTC
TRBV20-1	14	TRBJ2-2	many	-	CSARGPPNTGELFF	TGCAGTGCAAGGGGTCCCCCGAACACCGGGGAGCTGTTTTTT
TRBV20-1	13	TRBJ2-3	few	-	CSRRGRLSDTQYF	TGCAGTCGACGGGGGAGGTTATCAGATACGCAGTATTTT
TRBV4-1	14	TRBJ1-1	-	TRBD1	CASSPTDRGTEAFF	TGCGCCAGCAGCCCTACGGACAGGGGCACTGAAGCTTTCTTT
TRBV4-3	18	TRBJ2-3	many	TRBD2	CASSQDGVAGGPTDTQYF	TGCGCCAGCAGCCAAGATGGGGTAGCGGGAGGGCCCACAGATACGCAGTATTTT
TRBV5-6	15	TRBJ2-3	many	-	CASSFTRTSTDTQYF	TGTGCCAGCAGCTTTACACGCACCAGCACAGATACGCAGTATTTT
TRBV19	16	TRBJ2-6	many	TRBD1	CASSGTGASGANVLTF	TGTGCCAGTAGCGGGACAGGGGCTTCTGGGGCCAACGTCCTGACTTTC
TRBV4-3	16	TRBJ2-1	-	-	CASSQDYTQEVDEQFF	TGCGCCAGCAGCCAAGATTACACCCAGGAGGTCGATGAGCAGTTCTTC
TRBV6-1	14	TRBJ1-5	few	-	CASSEGGAGQPQHF	TGTGCCAGCAGTGAAGGGGGAGCCGGTCAGCCCCAGCATTTT
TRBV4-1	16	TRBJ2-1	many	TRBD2	CASSQPLAGPYNEQFF	TGCGCCAGCAGCCAACCCCTAGCGGGACCCTACAATGAGCAGTTCTTC
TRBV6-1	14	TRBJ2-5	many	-	CATIDGGLDETQYF	TGTGCCACTATCGACGGGGGGCTCGATGAGACCCAGTACTTC
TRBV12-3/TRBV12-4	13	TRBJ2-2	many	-	CASSEGNTGELFF	TGTGCCAGCAGCGAGGGGAACACCGGGGAGCTGTTTTTT
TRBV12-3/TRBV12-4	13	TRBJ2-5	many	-	CASSFSSQETQYF	TGTGCCAGCAGTTTTTCTAGCCAAGAGACCCAGTACTTC
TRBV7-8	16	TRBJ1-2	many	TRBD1	CASSLPRSGQGSGYTF	TGTGCCAGCAGCTTACCCCGATCGGGACAGGGTAGTGGCTACACCTTC
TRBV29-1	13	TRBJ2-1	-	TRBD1	CSVHRGRPTEQFF	TGCAGCGTCCACAGGGGGCGCCCCACTGAGCAGTTCTTC
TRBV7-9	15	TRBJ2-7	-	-	CASSGGPSASYEQYF	TGTGCCAGCAGTGGAGGGCCTTCCGCGTCCTACGAGCAGTACTTC
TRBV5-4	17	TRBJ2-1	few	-	CASSPAASSRWDNEQFF	TGTGCCAGCAGCCCGGCGGCTAGTTCGCGTTGGGATAATGAGCAGTTCTTC
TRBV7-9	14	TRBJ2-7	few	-	CASSLGQFPYEQYF	TGTGCCAGCAGCCTAGGACAGTTCCCCTACGAGCAGTACTTC
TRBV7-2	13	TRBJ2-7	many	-	CASSVDRTYEQYF	TGTGCCAGCAGCGTAGACAGGACCTACGAGCAGTACTTC
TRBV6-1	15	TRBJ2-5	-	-	CASSDLGGGAETQYF	TGTGCCAGCAGTGATCTCGGTGGAGGGGCAGAGACCCAGTACTTC
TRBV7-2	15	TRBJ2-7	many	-	CASSPSVGLRYLQYF	TGTGCCAGCAGCCCCTCTGTTGGGCTGCGTTACTTGCAGTACTTC